Described below is a single T cell receptor (beta chain) sequence and its context. What it binds is unknown. The data were obtained in a study of post-analysis software for immune sequencing data. Trimming took off 0 bases at V and 4 bases at J, with 15 bases between the two ends. Germline V gives CDR1 SNHLY, CDR2 FYNNEI. The CDR3 covers 16 residues. Presence of unique molecular identifiers characterized the TCR beta cDNA libraries. TCRdb independently ran MiXCR on the PCR reads; one entry per CDR3 protein. The sample shows roughly 870,000 distinct CDR3 sequences, about 53% of them seen only once. Findings and limits, study-wide: Patients had higher frequencies than controls of roughly five TRBV segments, including TRBV5-6, TRBV5-1 and TRBV20-1.

The chain links TRBV2 to TRBJ1-2, with D hard to call. The sequenced sample consisted of blood. The clonotype originates from a girl aged 5-17 years with multiple sclerosis. Written as DNA, the CDR3 is TGTGCCAGCAGTGAAGCGCTGTCTGGCGGACCCTATGGCTACACCTTC. Its translation is CASSEALSGGPYGYTF.